This T cell receptor (beta chain) comes out of a study of blood T cell repertoires in COVID-19. For the study at large: PBMCs, B-cell-depleted T cells, or T cells provided the cDNA or gDNA that made up the material.

Assignment of participants to cohorts was predicated upon participant-reported clinical history. The assay was immunoSEQ multiplex PCR, and TCRdb's table has in-frame clones only and misses some. Of around 320,000 clones in the sample, over 85% were seen once. This CDR3 has 17 amino acids. The genes are TRBV21-1 and TRBJ2-1; the D segment call TRBD1 is taken from the table without a DNA check. TRBV21-1 is labeled a pseudogene. Material: PBMCs or T cells enriched from blood (not recorded which). The receptor was isolated from a woman in her forties or fifties who had been exposed to COVID-19. The CDR3, as DNA: TGTGCCAGCAGCGGGGACAGGGAAACCCCAAGCTACAATGAGCAGTTCTTC. The encoded protein is CASSGDRETPSYNEQFF.